What follows are 26 T cell receptor beta chains derived from one specimen sequenced in a study of T cells after yellow fever vaccination. TCRdb ran MiXCR on the 5' RACE reads and lists one entry per CDR3 protein. The sample lists some 300,000 distinct CDR3 sequences, about 7.8% occurring once. The sample in question was PBMCs, obtained more than 40 days after the first yellow fever vaccination. The origin of the receptors is a man between 18 and 35 years old who received the YFV17D yellow fever vaccine.

Worth noting for this clonotype: This could be a read error, since a much larger clone is one nucleotide away. The V and J genes are TRBV3-1 and TRBJ2-5; 9 nucleotides align to TRBD1. CDR3 length: 15 residues. The germline V gene has CDR1 LGHDT and CDR2 YNNKEL (reference sequence). The CDR3 sequence is CATSLGQGPQETQYF. In DNA, the CDR3 is TGTGCCACCAGCCTCGGACAGGGGCCCCAAGAGACCCAGTACTTC.

This clonotype appeared a few times. This sequence joins TRBV14 and TRBJ2-5, with D maybe TRBD1 (5 bases). This CDR3 is built from 15 residues. Germline CDR1 reads SGHDN; CDR2 reads FVKESK. V lost 3 bases and J 1 base, leaving 12 bases between the germline ends. In DNA, the CDR3 is TGTGCCAGCAGCCAGCGAAGACAGTCCCAAGAGACCCAGTACTTC. Translating gives CASSQRRQSQETQYF.

This clonotype was found many times. CDR3 DNA sequence: TGTGCCAGCAGCCTATTGGCGGGGGGCCTATCTAGCACAGATACGCAGTATTTT. It translates to CASSLLAGGLSSTDTQYF. V and J are TRBV5-5 and TRBJ2-3; 8 bases are shared with TRBD2. Per the germline V gene, CDR1 is SGHKS and CDR2 is YYEKEE (reference sequence). Germline trimming cut 4 bases from V and 0 bases from J; bases unmatched to any gene: 13. CDR3 length equals 18 residues.

This clonotype was seen only a few times. The chain recombines TRBV29-1 with TRBJ1-1; no reliable D call. Per germline, CDR1 SQVTM and CDR2 ANQGSEA. The CDR3 consists of 13 residues. V gave up 6 bases and J gave up 1 base, with 12 bases separating them. The CDR3 loop is CSVEDSQNTEAFF. The CDR3 DNA sequence: TGCAGCGTCGAGGACTCCCAGAACACTGAAGCTTTCTTT.

The rearrangement joins TRBV11-2 to TRBJ1-2; possible D gene TRBD1, 5 bases. V was pared by 4 bases and J by 10 bases, with 13 bases between. Germline V gene data show CDR1 as SGHAT and CDR2 as FQNNGV. This CDR3 comprises 12 residues. CDR3 protein: CASSSRQGFYTF. The CDR3, as DNA: TGTGCCAGCAGCTCGCGTCAGGGATTCTACACCTTC.

This chain connects TRBV10-2 to TRBJ2-7; 7 bases line up with TRBD1. Germline V gives CDR1 WSHSY, CDR2 SAAADI. Trimming cost V 7 bases and J 7 bases; bases outside gene matches: 10. CDR3 length: 13 amino acids. The CDR3 here is CASNRQGAIEQYF. CDR3 nucleotide sequence: TGCGCCAGCAACCGACAGGGAGCTATTGAGCAGTACTTC.

This chain links TRBV28 with TRBJ2-1; possible D gene TRBD1, 6 bases. Germline CDR1 and CDR2: MDHEN and SYDVKM. The V gene lost 10 bases and the J gene lost 2 bases, with 12 bases spanning the gap. This CDR3 region has 13 residues. The CDR3 DNA follows: TGTGCCATACGGGACACAACCTACAATGAGCAGTTCTTC. Protein sequence: CAIRDTTYNEQFF.

In its sample, this clonotype was seen many times. The chain combines TRBV29-1 with TRBJ2-3; D assignment may be TRBD1 or TRBD2 (5 bases each). This CDR3 is 14 amino acids long. The germline V and J ends were trimmed by 4 bases and 0 bases, with 11 bases remaining between them. The germline V gene encodes CDR1 SQVTM and CDR2 ANQGSEA. CDR3: CSVVGWGSTDTQYF. CDR3 nucleotide sequence: TGCAGCGTTGTAGGGTGGGGGAGCACAGATACGCAGTATTTT.

The V gene is TRBV30, the J gene TRBJ2-3; 7 nucleotides line up with TRBD1. The CDR3 totals 16 residues. CDR1 is GTSNPN and CDR2 is SVGIG in the germline V gene (reference sequence). V was clipped by 2 bases and J by 1 base; unmatched bases: 9. Here the CDR3 reads CAWSRLRGQRTDTQYF. The CDR3 DNA reads TGTGCCTGGAGTCGCCTCCGGGGACAGCGCACAGATACGCAGTATTTT.

The genes are TRBV7-3 and TRBJ2-1; 9 nucleotides line up with TRBD1. This CDR3 contains 15 residues. V was pared by 5 bases and J by 4 bases, with 6 bases of the junction left unmatched. The germline CDR1 and CDR2 sequences are SGHTA and FQGTGA. CDR3 sequence: CASSQSGTGYNEQFF. The DNA for the CDR3 is TGTGCCAGCAGCCAATCCGGGACAGGGTACAATGAGCAGTTCTTC.

The V gene is TRBV12-3 or TRBV12-4, the J gene TRBJ2-6; D uncertain. V was pared by 8 bases and J by 0 bases, with 11 bases between. This CDR3 region has 15 residues. The CDR3 here is CASCGRSSGANVLTF. The CDR3 DNA reads as TGTGCCAGCTGTGGCAGGAGCTCTGGGGCCAACGTCCTGACTTTC.

This clonotype has ten or more counts. The chain joins TRBV4-2 to TRBJ2-7; D may be TRBD1 (6 bases). Germline CDR1 LGHNA, CDR2 YNFKEQ. Trimming took off 3 bases at V and 6 bases at J, with 18 bases between the two ends. CDR3 length: 15 residues. The CDR3 nucleotides are TGTGCCAGCAGCCAGGCCCGACAGGATCCTTCCGAGCAGTACTTC. Encoded protein: CASSQARQDPSEQYF.

The chain employs TRBV12-3 or TRBV12-4 and TRBJ1-5; 9 bases match TRBD1. J was trimmed by 1 base and V by 5 bases; bases with no gene match: 6. The CDR3 has 16 amino acids. DNA for the CDR3: TGTGCCAGCAGTAGAGGGGGACAGGGAAGCAATCAGCCCCAGCATTTT. Protein sequence: CASSRGGQGSNQPQHF.

The chain employs TRBV7-9 and TRBJ2-2; D remains unclear. Germline V gene sequence: CDR1 SEHNR, CDR2 FQNEAQ (reference sequence). V was pared by 5 bases and J by 4 bases, with 17 bases between. The CDR3 consists of 16 residues. The DNA of the CDR3 is TGTGCCAGCAGCCCTACAGCCACCTTACGCACCGGGGAGCTGTTTTTT. It encodes CASSPTATLRTGELFF.

The table lists this clonotype with a few counts. V is TRBV11-2 and J is TRBJ1-1; 9 bases agree with TRBD1. The CDR3 contains 14 residues. CDR1 and CDR2 from the germline V gene are SGHAT and FQNNGV. Losses at the gene ends were 7 bases for V and 7 bases for J; bases not matched to a gene: 10. CDR3 DNA sequence: TGTGCCAGCAACTCCGGACAGGGGACGGGTGAAGCTTTCTTT. Translated, it gives CASNSGQGTGEAFF. The variable domain in full, completed from reference TRBV11-2 and TRBJ1-1, reads EAGVAQSPRYKIIEKRQSVAFWCNPISGHATLYWYQQILGQGPKLLIQFQNNGVVDDSQLPKDRFSAERLKGVDSTLKIQPAKLEDSAVYLCASNSGQGTGEAFFGQGTRLTVV.

The chain joins TRBV7-9 to TRBJ1-1, with 7 bases aligning to TRBD1. This CDR3 has 16 residues. Germline V gene sequence: CDR1 SEHNR, CDR2 FQNEAQ (reference sequence). V shed 5 bases, J shed 0 bases, and the junction held 9 bases outside the gene matches. For the CDR3, the DNA is TGTGCCAGCAGCAACTCGACAGGGAGAATGAACACTGAAGCTTTCTTT. It encodes CASSNSTGRMNTEAFF.

This clonotype was counted many times. The chain carries TRBV6-2 or TRBV6-3 and TRBJ1-6, with 9 bases aligning to TRBD1. Trimming cost V 4 bases and J 13 bases; bases outside gene matches: 14. The CDR3 has 16 amino acids. The germline CDR1 and CDR2 sequences are MNHEY and SVGEGT. The chain's CDR3 is CASSWRTGVDAGPLHF. DNA of the CDR3: TGTGCCAGCAGTTGGCGGACAGGGGTCGACGCGGGTCCCCTCCACTTT.

The chain couples TRBV20-1 to TRBJ2-1; D ambiguous. Trimming cost V 0 bases and J 2 bases, with 14 bases left between them. This CDR3 is 16 amino acids long. CDR1 is DFQATT and CDR2 is SNEGSKA in the germline V gene (reference sequence). The CDR3 protein is CSAREGVGFPYNEQFF. The CDR3 region has the DNA TGCAGTGCTAGAGAGGGTGTAGGCTTTCCCTACAATGAGCAGTTCTTC.

This clonotype has at least ten counts. The chain has TRBV13 and TRBJ2-5; weak D call: TRBD1 (6 bases). Trimming pared 0 bases from V and 1 base from J, leaving 6 bases between. Germline CDR1 and CDR2: PRHDT and FYEKMQ (reference sequence). CDR3 size: 14 residues. CDR3 DNA sequence: TGTGCCAGCAGCTTAGGCAGGGGCCAAGAGACCCAGTACTTC. Protein sequence: CASSLGRGQETQYF.

CDR3 protein: CASSYSKRIDPYGYTF. The CDR3 bases are TGTGCCAGCAGTTACTCGAAACGTATCGACCCCTATGGCTACACCTTC. The chain has TRBV6-5 and TRBJ1-2; D not certain. CDR1 and CDR2 from the germline V gene are MNHEY and SVGAGI. Trimming stripped 0 bases from V and 4 bases from J, with 15 bases between. The CDR3 is 16 amino acids.

In regard to this clonotype: An end of the junction differs from the germline gene, which may be a read error. This chain joins TRBV5-1 and TRBJ1-6; D might be TRBD1 (5 bases). CDR1 and CDR2 from the germline V gene are SGHRS and YFSETQ. The CDR3 length is 15 residues. The CDR3 loop reads CASRLDGTVEDPLHF. The CDR3 nucleotides are TGCGCCAGCAGGTTGGACGGGACCGTGGAAGATCCCCTCCACTTT.

There are many counts of this clonotype. The chain recombines TRBV7-2 with TRBJ1-6; D unresolved. The CDR3 sequence is 14 residues long. V was pared by 4 bases and J by 10 bases, with 14 bases between. Germline CDR1 SGHTA, CDR2 FQGNSA. CDR3 DNA sequence: TGTGCCAGCAGCTCAGCCTACGGCCGATCACCCCTCCACTTT. Its translation is CASSSAYGRSPLHF.

A few counts support this clonotype. The rearrangement links TRBV24-1 to TRBJ2-1, with 7 bases lining up with TRBD1. CDR1 KGHDR and CDR2 SFDVKD come from the germline V gene. The CDR3 is 16 residues long. Unmatched junction bases numbered 7, after V lost 3 bases and J lost 3 bases. The DNA of the CDR3 is TGTGCCACCAGTGATCCCCGGACAGGCTTCTACAATGAGCAGTTCTTC. Translating gives CATSDPRTGFYNEQFF.

This clonotype was observed a handful of times. The chain links TRBV12-3 or TRBV12-4 to TRBJ2-5; D may be TRBD1 (5 bases). CDR3 length equals 15 residues. Trimming took off 0 bases at V and 5 bases at J, with 13 bases between the two ends. CDR3: CASSLASRGRETQYF. In DNA, the CDR3 is TGTGCCAGCAGTTTAGCGTCTAGGGGCAGGGAGACCCAGTACTTC.

The table lists this clonotype with a few counts. The chain employs TRBV5-1 and TRBJ2-2, with D perhaps TRBD1 (6 bases). The CDR3 contains 14 residues. With 4 bases removed from V and 4 bases from J, the gap between germline ends came to 11 bases. Germline CDR1 is SGHRS and CDR2 is YFSETQ. In DNA, the CDR3 is TGCGCCAGCAGCGTTAGGGACACCACCGGGGAGCTGTTTTTT. Amino acid sequence: CASSVRDTTGELFF.

The CDR3: CASSHRTGGIETDTQYF. The CDR3 DNA reads TGTGCCAGCAGCCACCGGACAGGGGGTATAGAAACAGATACGCAGTATTTT. This chain uses TRBV3-1 with TRBJ2-3; 10 bases align to TRBD1. Germline trimming cut 3 bases from V and 3 bases from J; bases unmatched to any gene: 9. CDR1 is LGHDT and CDR2 is YNNKEL in the germline V gene (reference sequence). The CDR3 has 17 residues.